Listed below are T cell receptor beta chains from one sample, sequenced in a study of identical twins. TCRdb analysed the 5' RACE reads with MiXCR anew, one entry per CDR3 protein. The sample holds 600,000 to 850,000 distinct CDR3 sequences, 15% to 20% seen once. These data were also reused for a study on T cells expressing NK-cell markers.

Source material: PBMCs. These receptors were taken from a woman between 18 and 29 years old in good health. The CDR3 runs from the conserved cysteine through the conserved F or W. Fields, in order: D gene, clone size, CDR3 length, V gene, J gene, CDR3 protein, CDR3 DNA. The D gene is left open where the match is weak. Size is stated for part of the rows, as once, few or many counts, or as a class when the clone is expanded.

D: -
size: -
length: 12
V: TRBV18
J: TRBJ2-3
CDR3: CASSSPADTQYF
DNA: TGTGCCAGCTCATCCCCGGCAGATACGCAGTATTTT

D: -
size: -
length: 15
V: TRBV7-7
J: TRBJ2-5
CDR3: CASSPTGTLGETQYF
DNA: TGTGCCAGCAGCCCTACAGGGACTTTGGGGGAGACCCAGTACTTC

D: -
size: -
length: 12
V: TRBV20-1
J: TRBJ1-2
CDR3: CSARFGGYGYTF
DNA: TGCAGTGCTAGATTCGGTGGATATGGCTACACCTTC

D: -
size: few
length: 14
V: TRBV5-1
J: TRBJ1-6
CDR3: CASSNQGYNSPLHF
DNA: TGCGCCAGCAGCAACCAGGGCTATAATTCACCCCTCCACTTT

D: -
size: few
length: 14
V: TRBV2
J: TRBJ2-2
CDR3: CASTPMTDTGELFF
DNA: TGTGCCAGCACCCCCATGACGGACACCGGGGAGCTGTTTTTT

D: -
size: few
length: 15
V: TRBV6-1
J: TRBJ1-2
CDR3: CASQYQRQGVYGYTF
DNA: TGTGCCAGCCAATACCAGCGGCAGGGTGTTTACGGCTACACCTTC

D: TRBD2
size: few
length: 14
V: TRBV20-1
J: TRBJ2-5
CDR3: CSAGPLSGGETQYF
DNA: TGCAGTGCCGGACCCCTTAGCGGGGGAGAGACCCAGTACTTC

D: -
size: -
length: 13
V: TRBV7-6
J: TRBJ2-4
CDR3: CASSLGTANIQYF
DNA: TGTGCCAGCAGCTTAGGGACAGCGAACATTCAGTACTTC

D: -
size: many
length: 15
V: TRBV12-3/TRBV12-4
J: TRBJ2-6
CDR3: CASSLYLSGANVLTF
DNA: TGTGCCAGCAGTTTGTATCTCTCTGGGGCCAACGTCCTGACTTTC

D: TRBD2
size: -
length: 15
V: TRBV12-3/TRBV12-4
J: TRBJ2-2
CDR3: CASSRAGSLTGELFF
DNA: TGTGCCAGCAGCCGAGCGGGGAGTTTGACCGGGGAGCTGTTTTTT

D: -
size: few
length: 14
V: TRBV3-1
J: TRBJ1-1
CDR3: CASSQGDVNTEAFF
DNA: TGTGCCAGCAGCCAAGGGGACGTGAACACTGAAGCTTTCTTT

D: -
size: -
length: 14
V: TRBV12-5
J: TRBJ1-1
CDR3: CASGLSGGNTEAFF
DNA: TGTGCTAGTGGTTTGTCGGGTGGGAACACTGAAGCTTTCTTT

D: -
size: few
length: 16
V: TRBV7-2
J: TRBJ2-1
CDR3: CASSLGGLPSYNEQFF
DNA: TGTGCCAGCAGCTTAGGAGGTCTTCCCTCCTACAATGAGCAGTTCTTC

D: TRBD2
size: -
length: 13
V: TRBV10-3
J: TRBJ2-7
CDR3: CAISEVGGTYTYF
DNA: TGTGCCATCAGTGAAGTGGGGGGGACCTATACGTACTTC

D: -
size: -
length: 14
V: TRBV20-1
J: TRBJ2-5
CDR3: CSARDHRGQETQYF
DNA: TGCAGTGCTAGAGACCACCGGGGCCAAGAGACCCAGTACTTC

D: TRBD2
size: few
length: 16
V: TRBV5-5
J: TRBJ2-3
CDR3: CASSFPPGLASDTQYF
DNA: TGTGCCAGCAGTTTCCCCCCGGGACTAGCATCAGATACGCAGTATTTT

D: TRBD2
size: -
length: 15
V: TRBV15
J: TRBJ2-7
CDR3: CATSRVVAGVYEQYF
DNA: TGTGCCACCAGCAGAGTAGTAGCGGGAGTGTACGAGCAGTACTTC

D: TRBD1
size: few
length: 14
V: TRBV10-3
J: TRBJ2-7
CDR3: CAISASDRGGEQYF
DNA: TGTGCCATCAGCGCTTCGGACAGGGGAGGCGAGCAGTACTTC

D: TRBD1
size: -
length: 15
V: TRBV12-3/TRBV12-4
J: TRBJ2-7
CDR3: CASRRMGQGGYEQYF
DNA: TGTGCCAGCAGACGTATGGGACAGGGTGGGTACGAGCAGTACTTC

D: -
size: few
length: 11
V: TRBV3-1
J: TRBJ2-7
CDR3: CASSSRQEQYF
DNA: TGTGCCAGCAGCTCGCGTCAAGAGCAGTACTTC

D: -
size: -
length: 15
V: TRBV12-3/TRBV12-4
J: TRBJ2-1
CDR3: CASSLQGGAYNEQFF
DNA: TGTGCCAGCAGTCTCCAGGGGGGGGCCTACAATGAGCAGTTCTTC

D: -
size: many
length: 13
V: TRBV12-3/TRBV12-4
J: TRBJ2-1
CDR3: CASSFSRNNEQFF
DNA: TGTGCCAGCAGTTTCTCCCGGAACAATGAGCAGTTCTTC

D: -
size: -
length: 13
V: TRBV20-1
J: TRBJ1-5
CDR3: CSASKGGRQPQHF
DNA: TGCAGTGCTAGCAAAGGGGGAAGGCAGCCCCAGCATTTT

D: TRBD2
size: -
length: 17
V: TRBV29-1
J: TRBJ2-7
CDR3: CSVMYGSGMTSGSEQYF
DNA: TGCAGCGTTATGTACGGCAGCGGGATGACCTCGGGGTCCGAGCAGTACTTC

D: -
size: -
length: 14
V: TRBV7-9
J: TRBJ2-1
CDR3: CASSPRTQTGEQFF
DNA: TGTGCCAGCAGCCCCCGGACTCAGACCGGGGAGCAGTTCTTC

D: -
size: -
length: 13
V: TRBV12-3/TRBV12-4
J: TRBJ1-2
CDR3: CASSFSTAGGYTF
DNA: TGTGCCAGCAGTTTTAGCACCGCGGGAGGCTACACCTTC

D: TRBD2
size: -
length: 16
V: TRBV7-2
J: TRBJ2-1
CDR3: CASSFEWREGRNEQFF
DNA: TGTGCCAGCAGCTTTGAATGGCGGGAGGGCCGGAATGAGCAGTTCTTC

D: -
size: few
length: 14
V: TRBV12-5
J: TRBJ2-7
CDR3: CASGPADRRGEQYF
DNA: TGTGCTAGTGGTCCCGCCGACAGGAGAGGCGAGCAGTACTTC

D: TRBD2
size: few
length: 18
V: TRBV5-1
J: TRBJ2-5
CDR3: CASSLWPGASGGEETQYF
DNA: TGCGCCAGCAGCTTGTGGCCCGGGGCCAGCGGGGGAGAAGAGACCCAGTACTTC

D: -
size: few
length: 15
V: TRBV30
J: TRBJ2-2
CDR3: CAWSFPDRYTGELFF
DNA: TGTGCCTGGAGTTTTCCCGACAGATACACCGGGGAGCTGTTTTTT

D: -
size: few
length: 16
V: TRBV16
J: TRBJ2-1
CDR3: CASSQSARAANNEQFF
DNA: TGTGCCAGCAGCCAATCGGCGCGCGCGGCCAACAATGAGCAGTTCTTC